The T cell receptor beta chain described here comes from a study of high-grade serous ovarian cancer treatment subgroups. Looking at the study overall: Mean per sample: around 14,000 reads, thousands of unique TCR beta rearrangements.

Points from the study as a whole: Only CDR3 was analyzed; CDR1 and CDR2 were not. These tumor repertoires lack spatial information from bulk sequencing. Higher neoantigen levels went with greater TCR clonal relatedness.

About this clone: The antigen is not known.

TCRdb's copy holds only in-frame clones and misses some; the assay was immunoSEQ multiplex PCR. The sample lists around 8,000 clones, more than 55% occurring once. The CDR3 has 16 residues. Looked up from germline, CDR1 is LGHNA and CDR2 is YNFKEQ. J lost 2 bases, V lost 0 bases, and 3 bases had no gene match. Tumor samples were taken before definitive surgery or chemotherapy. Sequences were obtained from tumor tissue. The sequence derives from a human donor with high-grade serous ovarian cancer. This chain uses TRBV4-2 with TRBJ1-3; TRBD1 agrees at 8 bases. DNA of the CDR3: TGTGCCAGCAGCCAAGAGGGCAGGGGGCCTGGAAACACCATATATTTT. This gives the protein CASSQEGRGPGNTIYF.